Below are 20 T cell receptor beta chains sequenced from a single sample in a study of cytomegalovirus exposure and HLA in healthy donors. Primers included in the PCR were 60 Vbeta and 13 Jbeta primers. Sequencing was performed with immunoSEQ multiplex PCR; in TCRdb, only in-frame clones are kept and a portion is missing. The sample lists 130,000 or so clones, approximately 71% occurring once. The specimen sequenced was PBMCs. The source is a woman aged 55-75 years in good health and CMV-seronegative.

The chain carries TRBV2 and TRBJ1-3; D gene ambiguous. Germline V CDR1 and CDR2: SNHLY, FYNNEI. V was shortened by 8 bases and J by 4 bases, with 18 bases between the two germline ends. The CDR3 totals 15 residues. CDR3 DNA sequence: TGTGCCAGCTCCCGGCTTGGGGAGGTGGGAAACACCATATATTTT. Its translation is CASSRLGEVGNTIYF.

This clone was counted between two and nine times. This chain uses TRBV6-1 with TRBJ1-3; D is unclear. Germline V gene data show CDR1 as MNHNS and CDR2 as SASEGT. CDR3 length: 16 amino acids. V was pared by 4 bases and J by 0 bases, with 13 bases between. The CDR3 bases are TGTGCCAGCAGTGGTCGGGAGGGAGTCTCTGGAAACACCATATATTTT. The encoded protein is CASSGREGVSGNTIYF.

The chain joins TRBV5-5 to TRBJ1-1; possibly TRBD1 for D (5 bases). Trimming pared 4 bases from V and 3 bases from J, leaving 19 bases between. Germline V CDR1 and CDR2: SGHKS, YYEKEE (reference sequence). The CDR3 is 16 residues long. The CDR3 DNA reads as TGTGCCAGCAGCCCTGTTTACGGCAGGGTGGACACTGAAGCTTTCTTT. It yields the protein CASSPVYGRVDTEAFF.

This chain uses TRBV4-2 with TRBJ2-1; D perhaps matches TRBD2 (6 bases). Trimming took 1 base from V and 10 from J, leaving 17 bases between them. Per germline, CDR1 LGHNA and CDR2 YNFKEQ. The CDR3 totals 15 residues. CDR3 amino acids: CASSQVTREFGEQFF. CDR3 bases: TGTGCCAGCAGCCAAGTGACTAGGGAGTTTGGGGAGCAGTTCTTC.

The chain uses TRBV28 and TRBJ1-2, with TRBD1 as a possible D gene (6 bases). CDR1 and CDR2 (germline): MDHEN, SYDVKM. The CDR3 spans 14 residues. Trimming pared 10 bases from V and 4 bases from J, leaving 19 bases between. CDR3 coding DNA: TGTGCCACCTGTAGGGGGGGGTCCGTCTATGGCTACACCTTC. This gives the protein CATCRGGSVYGYTF.

This chain uses TRBV6-1 with TRBJ1-1, with a possible D match to TRBD1 (5 bases). V was trimmed by 2 bases and J by 5 bases, leaving 21 bases between them. Germline loops: CDR1 MNHNS, CDR2 SASEGT. This CDR3 has 17 residues. CDR3 bases: TGTGCCAGCAGTGAAACATTTAGCCAGGGCGGTAGGACTGAAGCTTTCTTT. Translation gives CASSETFSQGGRTEAFF.

V and J are TRBV7-6 and TRBJ2-3, with D maybe TRBD2 (6 bases). The length of the CDR3 is 12 residues. Deletions cut 5 bases from V and 8 bases from J, with 11 bases between. Germline V gene data show CDR1 as SGHVS and CDR2 as FNYEAQ. This CDR3 is CASSQVGGTQYF. The CDR3 region has the DNA TGTGCCAGCAGCCAAGTGGGGGGTACGCAGTATTTT.

The chain recombines TRBV10-3 with TRBJ2-7, with 8 bases aligning to TRBD1. Germline V CDR1 and CDR2: ENHRY, SYGVKD. V lost 3 bases, J lost 1 base, and 11 bases stayed unmatched. The CDR3 is made up of 17 amino acids. The CDR3 bases are TGTGCCATCAGTGACGTGGGACAGGTAATGTTTTCCTACGAGCAGTACTTC. Protein: CAISDVGQVMFSYEQYF.

The chain joins TRBV30 to TRBJ2-5; maybe TRBD2 (5 bases). The germline V gene has CDR1 GTSNPN and CDR2 SVGIG (reference sequence). The germline V and J ends were trimmed by 8 bases and 5 bases, with 9 bases remaining between them. This CDR3 is built from 10 residues. This CDR3 is CALRGETQYF. The CDR3 region has the DNA TGTGCCCTACGCGGGGAGACCCAGTACTTC.

This chain connects TRBV9 to TRBJ1-1; D uncertain. There are 14 residues in the CDR3. The germline gives CDR1 SGDLS, CDR2 YYNGEE. V lost 0 bases, J lost 4 bases, and 10 bases lay in between. CDR3 in DNA: TGTGCCAGCAGCGTAGGATCAGGCCTCACTGAAGCTTTCTTT. Amino acid sequence: CASSVGSGLTEAFF.

The gene calls are TRBV19 and TRBJ1-1; 7 bases align to TRBD1. Trimming took 7 bases from V and 2 from J; bases not matched to a gene: 7. This CDR3 has 14 amino acids. The germline V gene encodes CDR1 LNHDA and CDR2 SQIVND (reference sequence). CDR3 sequence reads: CASKGQGVNTEAFF. The CDR3 nucleotides are TGTGCCAGTAAGGGGCAGGGGGTAAACACTGAAGCTTTCTTT.

The chain has TRBV14 and TRBJ2-7; the match to TRBD1 covers 9 bases. Germline assignment: CDR1 SGHDN and CDR2 FVKESK. The ends lost 4 bases at V and 6 bases at J; junction bases unmatched: 7. CDR3 size: 14 residues. The CDR3 here is CASSPGQGRFEQYF. The CDR3, as DNA: TGTGCCAGCAGCCCGGGACAGGGTCGGTTCGAGCAGTACTTC.

This clone was seen a handful of times. V is TRBV4-2 and J is TRBJ2-5; 8 positions agree with TRBD2. V dropped 1 base and J dropped 5; count of bases not matched to a gene: 15. The CDR3 extends over 18 amino acids. Germline CDR1 is LGHNA and CDR2 is YNFKEQ. DNA of the CDR3: TGTGCCAGCAGCCAAGCCTCGTTAACCGGACTAGCCGGCGAGACCCAGTACTTC. Protein product: CASSQASLTGLAGETQYF.

The gene calls are TRBV29-1 and TRBJ1-5, with D perhaps matching TRBD1 (5 bases). The CDR3 is 11 residues long. The V gene lost 8 bases and the J gene lost 4 bases, with 9 bases spanning the gap. From germline, CDR1 is SQVTM and CDR2 ANQGSEA. The CDR3 protein is CSMDINQPQHF. CDR3 coding DNA: TGCAGCATGGACATTAATCAGCCCCAGCATTTT.

This clone was counted only a few times. The rearrangement links TRBV6-1 to TRBJ2-5; unclear D gene. Trimming removed 6 bases from V and 2 bases from J, with 16 bases in between. CDR3 length: 15 residues. Germline V gene sequence: CDR1 MNHNS, CDR2 SASEGT. The CDR3 bases are TGTGCCAGCAGCCTAGTTATCGGAACTCAAGAGACCCAGTACTTC. Protein: CASSLVIGTQETQYF.

The chain employs TRBV4-1 and TRBJ2-2; D unresolved. Trimming shortened V by 4 bases and J by 1 base, and 7 bases separated the two germline ends. Germline CDR1 reads MGHRA; CDR2 reads YSYEKL. CDR3 size: 14 residues. The CDR3 nucleotides read TGCGCCAGCAGCCCCTTCCTGAACACCGGGGAGCTGTTTTTT. This encodes CASSPFLNTGELFF.

V and J are TRBV28 and TRBJ2-2; D is ambiguous. CDR1 is MDHEN and CDR2 is SYDVKM in the germline V gene. Between the trimmed V and J ends, which lost 4 bases and 7 bases, there was a span of 7 bases. The CDR3 is made up of 12 amino acids. The CDR3 DNA is TGTGCCAGCAGTTATCGGAGCGGGGAGCTGTTTTTT. The encoded protein is CASSYRSGELFF.

The CDR3: CASSPDRGLGAFF. CDR3 nucleotides: TGTGCCAGCTCTCCCGACAGGGGGCTTGGAGCTTTCTTT. The chain carries TRBV18 and TRBJ1-1; 10 bases are shared with TRBD1. The junction had 8 bases not matched to a gene; V was cut back by 6 bases and J by 10 bases. This CDR3 region has 13 residues. In germline, CDR1 is KGHSH, CDR2 LQKENI.

This rearrangement joins TRBV7-9 to TRBJ1-2; D is possibly TRBD1 (6 bases). CDR3 size: 15 residues. Germline V gene sequence: CDR1 SEHNR, CDR2 FQNEAQ (reference sequence). V was trimmed by 5 bases and J by 1 base, leaving 14 bases between them. The CDR3 DNA follows: TGTGCCAGCAGCACAGAACAGGGATTTAACTATGGCTACACCTTC. Its translation: CASSTEQGFNYGYTF.

In its sample, this clone was seen a few times. The chain is built from TRBV28 and TRBJ2-5, with TRBD2 as a possible D gene (5 bases). The J call could be wrong; TRBJ2-7 is a better fit for the DNA end. There are 16 residues in the CDR3. Germline values: CDR1 MDHEN, CDR2 SYDVKM. The CDR3 coding sequence is TGTGCCAGCAGTGGAGGTCTCAGAGGCCGTTCCCACGAGCAGTACTTC. Its protein product is CASSGGLRGRSHEQYF.